One and the same sample provided the 4 T cell receptor beta chains below, sequenced in a study of T cells in localized non-small cell lung cancer. The method was immunoSEQ multiplex PCR; TCRdb's version includes in-frame clones alone and lacks a portion of them. The table lists around 70,000 clones, 86% of them singletons. The starting material was peripheral blood, obtained before any cancer treatment. The receptor set was obtained from a male donor aged 60 or older with stage III squamous cell lung carcinoma.

The chain joins TRBV6-1 to TRBJ1-3, with D hard to call. Germline V gene data show CDR1 as MNHNS and CDR2 as SASEGT. The CDR3 runs 15 residues. Trimming pared 1 base from V and 4 bases from J, leaving 11 bases between. This CDR3 is CASSEEADRGNTIYF. DNA for the CDR3: TGTGCCAGCAGTGAAGAGGCAGATAGGGGAAACACCATATATTTT.

The chain uses TRBV5-1 and TRBJ2-3; TRBD2 matches 13 bases. Germline V gene lookup returns CDR1 SGHRS and CDR2 YFSETQ. The CDR3 runs to 15 residues. V gave up 3 bases and J gave up 5 bases; unmatched junction bases: 3. CDR3 DNA: TGCGCCAGCAGCTCCCGGACTAGCGGGGGAGATACGCAGTATTTT. This encodes CASSSRTSGGDTQYF. Full variable domain (outside the CDR3, taken from reference TRBV5-1 and TRBJ2-3): KAGVTQTPRYLIKTRGQQVTLSCSPISGHRSVSWYQQTPGQGLQFLFEYFSETQRNKGNFPGRFSGRQFSNSRSEMNVSTLELGDSALYLCASSSRTSGGDTQYFGPGTRLTVL.

This clone was seen a handful of times. CDR3 sequence reads: CASSHRGQGEKLFF. The CDR3 coding sequence is TGCGCCAGCAGCCACCGGGGACAGGGAGAAAAACTGTTTTTT. The genes are TRBV4-3 and TRBJ1-4; the match to TRBD1 covers 9 bases. CDR1 is LGHNA and CDR2 is YSLEER in the germline V gene. The CDR3 covers 14 residues. Trimming cost V 3 bases and J 8 bases; bases outside gene matches: 4.

This clone was observed a few times. The V and J genes are TRBV30 and TRBJ1-2; D possibly corresponds to TRBD1 (6 bases). V was trimmed by 3 bases and J by 7 bases, leaving 12 bases between them. The germline V gene has CDR1 GTSNPN and CDR2 SVGIG (reference sequence). This CDR3 is built from 12 residues. The CDR3: CAWSRTVGGYTF. DNA of the CDR3: TGTGCCTGGAGCCGGACAGTGGGTGGCTACACCTTC.